The TCR beta chain described here comes from a study of blood T cell repertoires in COVID-19. Method: immunoSEQ multiplex PCR; TCRdb's copy keeps in-frame clones and lacks some. The sample includes approximately 180,000 clones, nearly 90% of them seen just once. The CDR3 contains 16 residues. V lost 4 bases and J lost 7; bases outside the gene matches: 8. Germline values: CDR1 LGHDT, CDR2 YNNKEL (reference sequence). This clonotype was obtained from a woman in her 40s with acute COVID-19. The rearrangement uses TRBV3-1 (or the pseudogene TRBV3-2) and TRBJ2-1, with TRBD2 matching 12 bases. The sample taken for sequencing was PBMCs or T cells enriched from blood (not recorded which). As DNA, the CDR3 is TGTGCCAGCAGCCCCGACTCTAGCGGGAGGGGGAATGAGCAGTTCTTC. Protein: CASSPDSSGRGNEQFF.